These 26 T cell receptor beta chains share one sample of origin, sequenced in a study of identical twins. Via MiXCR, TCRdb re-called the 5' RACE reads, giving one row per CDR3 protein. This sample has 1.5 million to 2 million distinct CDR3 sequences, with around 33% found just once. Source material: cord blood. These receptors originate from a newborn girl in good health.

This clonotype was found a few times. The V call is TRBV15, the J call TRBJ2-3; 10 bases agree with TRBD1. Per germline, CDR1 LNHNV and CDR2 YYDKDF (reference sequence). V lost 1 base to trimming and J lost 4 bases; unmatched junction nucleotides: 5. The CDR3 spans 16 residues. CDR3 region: CATSRGGQGVSDTQYF. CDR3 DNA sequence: TGTGCCACCAGCAGAGGCGGACAGGGGGTATCAGATACGCAGTATTTT.

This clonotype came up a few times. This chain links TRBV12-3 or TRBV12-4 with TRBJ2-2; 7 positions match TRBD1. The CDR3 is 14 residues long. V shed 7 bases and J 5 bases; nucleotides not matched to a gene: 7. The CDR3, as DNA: TGTGCCAGCAACGGACAGGATTCAACCGGGGAGCTGTTTTTT. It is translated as CASNGQDSTGELFF.

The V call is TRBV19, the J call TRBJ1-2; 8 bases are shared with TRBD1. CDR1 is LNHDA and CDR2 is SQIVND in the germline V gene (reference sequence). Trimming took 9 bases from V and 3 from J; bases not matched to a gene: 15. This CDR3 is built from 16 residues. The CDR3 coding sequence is TGTGCCAGCGTCGCAGGCCCAGGGGGCGCGTACTATGGCTACACCTTC. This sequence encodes CASVAGPGGAYYGYTF.

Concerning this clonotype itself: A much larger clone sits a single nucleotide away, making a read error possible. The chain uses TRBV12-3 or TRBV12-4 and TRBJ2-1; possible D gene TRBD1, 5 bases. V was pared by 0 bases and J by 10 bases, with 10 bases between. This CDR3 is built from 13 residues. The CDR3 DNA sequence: TGTGCCAGCAGTTTAGCCAGGGCTCGAGAGCAGTTCTTC. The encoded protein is CASSLARAREQFF.

Here the CDR3 reads CSAQQRSKSTDTQYF. CDR3 coding DNA: TGCAGTGCCCAACAGAGATCTAAATCCACAGATACGCAGTATTTT. V gene TRBV20-1 combines with J gene TRBJ2-3; no definite D call. The CDR3 sequence is 15 residues long. The germline CDR1 and CDR2 sequences are DFQATT and SNEGSKA (reference sequence). The V gene lost 6 bases and the J gene lost 2 bases, with 18 bases spanning the gap.

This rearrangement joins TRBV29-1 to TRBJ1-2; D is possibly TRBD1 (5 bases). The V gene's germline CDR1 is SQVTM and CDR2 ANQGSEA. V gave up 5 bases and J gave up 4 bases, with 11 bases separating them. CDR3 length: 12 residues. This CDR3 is CSVLGQPYGYTF. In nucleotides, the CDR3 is TGCAGCGTTTTGGGGCAGCCCTATGGCTACACCTTC.

The CDR3 protein is CASSQISEQFF. CDR3 bases: TGTGCCAGCAGCCAGATTAGTGAGCAGTTCTTC. The gene calls are TRBV14 and TRBJ2-1; no reliable D call. Per germline, CDR1 SGHDN and CDR2 FVKESK. The V end was cut by 3 bases, the J end by 9 bases, with 6 bases between. The CDR3 has 11 amino acids.

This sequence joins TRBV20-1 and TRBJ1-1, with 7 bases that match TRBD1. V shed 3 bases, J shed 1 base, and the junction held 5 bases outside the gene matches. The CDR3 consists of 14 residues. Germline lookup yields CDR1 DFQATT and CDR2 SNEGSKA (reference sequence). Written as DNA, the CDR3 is TGCAGTGCTAGGAAAGGGGGCGCGAACACTGAAGCTTTCTTT. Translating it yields CSARKGGANTEAFF.

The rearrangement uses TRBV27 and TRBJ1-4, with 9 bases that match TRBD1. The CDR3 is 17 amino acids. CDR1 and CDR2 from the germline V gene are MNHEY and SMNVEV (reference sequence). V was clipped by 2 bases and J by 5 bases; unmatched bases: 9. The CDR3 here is CASSLGQGSSSNEKLFF. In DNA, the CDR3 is TGTGCCAGCAGTTTAGGACAGGGGTCTTCGTCCAATGAAAAACTGTTTTTT.

The CDR3 nucleotides read TGCAGCGTTGGGGTAATGGGACGGGCGAACACTGAAGCTTTCTTT. The encoded protein is CSVGVMGRANTEAFF. V and J are TRBV29-1 and TRBJ1-1; D may be TRBD1 (5 bases). CDR1 and CDR2 (germline): SQVTM, ANQGSEA. There are 15 residues in the CDR3. Trimming removed 4 bases from V and 1 base from J, with 16 bases in between.

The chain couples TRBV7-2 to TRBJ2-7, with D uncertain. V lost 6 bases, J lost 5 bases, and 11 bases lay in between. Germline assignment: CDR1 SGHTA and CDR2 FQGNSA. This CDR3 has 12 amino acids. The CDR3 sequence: CASRLNGHEQYF. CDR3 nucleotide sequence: TGTGCCAGCAGGTTAAATGGCCACGAGCAGTACTTC.

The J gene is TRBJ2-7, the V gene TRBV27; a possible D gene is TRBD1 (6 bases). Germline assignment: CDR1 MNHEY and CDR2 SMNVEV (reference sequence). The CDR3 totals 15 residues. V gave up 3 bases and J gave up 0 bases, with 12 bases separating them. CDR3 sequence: CASSLVGHSSYEQYF. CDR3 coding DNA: TGTGCCAGCAGTTTGGTGGGACATAGCTCCTACGAGCAGTACTTC.

The CDR3 loop is CASSDSGTRNYEQYF. The CDR3 DNA reads as TGTGCCAGCAGTGACTCCGGGACTAGGAACTACGAGCAGTACTTC. The rearrangement links TRBV2 to TRBJ2-4; TRBD2 matches at 8 bases. The DNA matches TRBJ2-7 better at its end, which makes the J call doubtful. The CDR3 extends over 15 amino acids. Germline lookup yields CDR1 SNHLY and CDR2 FYNNEI.

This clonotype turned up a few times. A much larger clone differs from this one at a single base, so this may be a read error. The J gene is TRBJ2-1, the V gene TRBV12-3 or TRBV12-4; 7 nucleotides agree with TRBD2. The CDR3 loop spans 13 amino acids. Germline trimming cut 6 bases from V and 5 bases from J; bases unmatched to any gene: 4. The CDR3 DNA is TGTGCCAGCAGCGGGGGGTCCCACAATGAGCAGTTCTTC. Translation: CASSGGSHNEQFF.

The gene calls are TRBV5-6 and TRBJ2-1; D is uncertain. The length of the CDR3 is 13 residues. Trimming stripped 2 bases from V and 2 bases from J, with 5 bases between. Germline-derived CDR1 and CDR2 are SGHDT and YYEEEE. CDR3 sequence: CASSFITYNEQFF. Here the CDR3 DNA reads TGTGCCAGCAGCTTTATTACCTACAATGAGCAGTTCTTC.

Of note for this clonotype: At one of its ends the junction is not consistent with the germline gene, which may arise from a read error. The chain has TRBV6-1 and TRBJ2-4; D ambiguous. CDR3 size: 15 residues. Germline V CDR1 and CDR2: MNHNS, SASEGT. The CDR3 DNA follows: TGTGCTAGCAGTGAAGCGCTGTATAGCTACAATGAGCAGTACTTC. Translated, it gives CASSEALYSYNEQYF.

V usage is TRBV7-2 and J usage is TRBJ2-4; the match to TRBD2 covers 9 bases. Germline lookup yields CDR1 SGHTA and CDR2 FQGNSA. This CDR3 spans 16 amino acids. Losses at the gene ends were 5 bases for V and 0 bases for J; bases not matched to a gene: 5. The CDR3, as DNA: TGTGCCAGCAGCGTTAGCGGGAGTGGAGCCAAAAACATTCAGTACTTC. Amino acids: CASSVSGSGAKNIQYF.

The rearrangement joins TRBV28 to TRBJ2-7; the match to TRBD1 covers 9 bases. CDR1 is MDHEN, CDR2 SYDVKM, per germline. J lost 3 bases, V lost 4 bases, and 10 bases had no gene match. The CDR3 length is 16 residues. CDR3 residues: CASSYDHRGRVYEQYF. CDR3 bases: TGTGCCAGCAGTTACGACCACAGGGGGCGCGTCTACGAGCAGTACTTC.

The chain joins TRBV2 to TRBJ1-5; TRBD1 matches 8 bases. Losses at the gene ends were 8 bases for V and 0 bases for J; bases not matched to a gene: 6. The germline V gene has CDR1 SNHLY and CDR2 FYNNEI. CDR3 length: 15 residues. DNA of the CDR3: TGTGCCAGCGGATTGACAGGGGATAGCAATCAGCCCCAGCATTTT. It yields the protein CASGLTGDSNQPQHF.

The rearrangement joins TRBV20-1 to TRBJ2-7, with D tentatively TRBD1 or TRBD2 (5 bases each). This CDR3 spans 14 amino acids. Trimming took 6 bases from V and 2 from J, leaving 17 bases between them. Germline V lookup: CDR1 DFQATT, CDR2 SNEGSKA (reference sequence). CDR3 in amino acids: CSADLDGAPYEQYF. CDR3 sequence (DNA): TGCAGTGCGGACCTCGACGGGGCCCCCTACGAGCAGTACTTC.

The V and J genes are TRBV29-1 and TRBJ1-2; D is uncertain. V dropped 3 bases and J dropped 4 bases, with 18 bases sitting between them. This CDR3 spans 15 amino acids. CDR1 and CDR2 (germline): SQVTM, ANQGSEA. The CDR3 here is CSVEEVRAHGYGYTF. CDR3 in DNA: TGCAGCGTTGAGGAGGTGCGGGCTCATGGCTATGGCTACACCTTC.

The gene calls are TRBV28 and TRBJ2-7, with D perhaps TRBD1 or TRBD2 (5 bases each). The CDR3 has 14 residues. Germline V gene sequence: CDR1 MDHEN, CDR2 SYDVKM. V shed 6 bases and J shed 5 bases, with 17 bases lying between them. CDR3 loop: CASSPQGRDDEQYF. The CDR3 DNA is TGTGCCAGCAGCCCCCAAGGACGGGACGACGAGCAGTACTTC.

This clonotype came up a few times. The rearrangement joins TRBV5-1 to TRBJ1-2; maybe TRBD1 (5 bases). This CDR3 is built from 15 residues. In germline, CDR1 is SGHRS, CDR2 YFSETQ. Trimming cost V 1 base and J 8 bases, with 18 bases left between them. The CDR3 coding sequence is TGCGCCAGCAGCTTGAACCTGCAGGGAATTATGGGCTACACCTTC. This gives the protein CASSLNLQGIMGYTF.

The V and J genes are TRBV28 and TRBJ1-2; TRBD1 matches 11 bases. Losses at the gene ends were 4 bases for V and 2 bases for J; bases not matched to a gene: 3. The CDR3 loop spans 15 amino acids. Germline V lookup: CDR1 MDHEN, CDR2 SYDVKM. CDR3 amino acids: CASSSDRGPNYGYTF. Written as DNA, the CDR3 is TGTGCCAGCAGTTCGGACAGGGGGCCGAACTATGGCTACACCTTC.

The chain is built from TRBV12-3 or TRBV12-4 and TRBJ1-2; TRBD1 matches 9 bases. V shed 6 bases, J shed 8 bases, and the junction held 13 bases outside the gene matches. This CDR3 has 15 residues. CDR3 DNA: TGTGCCAGCAGGTCGACCGGGACAGGGACTTCGGGCTACACCTTC. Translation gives CASRSTGTGTSGYTF.

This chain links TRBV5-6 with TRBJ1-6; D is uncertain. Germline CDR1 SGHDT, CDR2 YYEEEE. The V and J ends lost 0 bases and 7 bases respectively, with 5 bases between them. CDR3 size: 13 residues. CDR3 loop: CASSLEINSPLHF. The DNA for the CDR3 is TGTGCCAGCAGCTTGGAAATAAATTCACCCCTCCACTTT.